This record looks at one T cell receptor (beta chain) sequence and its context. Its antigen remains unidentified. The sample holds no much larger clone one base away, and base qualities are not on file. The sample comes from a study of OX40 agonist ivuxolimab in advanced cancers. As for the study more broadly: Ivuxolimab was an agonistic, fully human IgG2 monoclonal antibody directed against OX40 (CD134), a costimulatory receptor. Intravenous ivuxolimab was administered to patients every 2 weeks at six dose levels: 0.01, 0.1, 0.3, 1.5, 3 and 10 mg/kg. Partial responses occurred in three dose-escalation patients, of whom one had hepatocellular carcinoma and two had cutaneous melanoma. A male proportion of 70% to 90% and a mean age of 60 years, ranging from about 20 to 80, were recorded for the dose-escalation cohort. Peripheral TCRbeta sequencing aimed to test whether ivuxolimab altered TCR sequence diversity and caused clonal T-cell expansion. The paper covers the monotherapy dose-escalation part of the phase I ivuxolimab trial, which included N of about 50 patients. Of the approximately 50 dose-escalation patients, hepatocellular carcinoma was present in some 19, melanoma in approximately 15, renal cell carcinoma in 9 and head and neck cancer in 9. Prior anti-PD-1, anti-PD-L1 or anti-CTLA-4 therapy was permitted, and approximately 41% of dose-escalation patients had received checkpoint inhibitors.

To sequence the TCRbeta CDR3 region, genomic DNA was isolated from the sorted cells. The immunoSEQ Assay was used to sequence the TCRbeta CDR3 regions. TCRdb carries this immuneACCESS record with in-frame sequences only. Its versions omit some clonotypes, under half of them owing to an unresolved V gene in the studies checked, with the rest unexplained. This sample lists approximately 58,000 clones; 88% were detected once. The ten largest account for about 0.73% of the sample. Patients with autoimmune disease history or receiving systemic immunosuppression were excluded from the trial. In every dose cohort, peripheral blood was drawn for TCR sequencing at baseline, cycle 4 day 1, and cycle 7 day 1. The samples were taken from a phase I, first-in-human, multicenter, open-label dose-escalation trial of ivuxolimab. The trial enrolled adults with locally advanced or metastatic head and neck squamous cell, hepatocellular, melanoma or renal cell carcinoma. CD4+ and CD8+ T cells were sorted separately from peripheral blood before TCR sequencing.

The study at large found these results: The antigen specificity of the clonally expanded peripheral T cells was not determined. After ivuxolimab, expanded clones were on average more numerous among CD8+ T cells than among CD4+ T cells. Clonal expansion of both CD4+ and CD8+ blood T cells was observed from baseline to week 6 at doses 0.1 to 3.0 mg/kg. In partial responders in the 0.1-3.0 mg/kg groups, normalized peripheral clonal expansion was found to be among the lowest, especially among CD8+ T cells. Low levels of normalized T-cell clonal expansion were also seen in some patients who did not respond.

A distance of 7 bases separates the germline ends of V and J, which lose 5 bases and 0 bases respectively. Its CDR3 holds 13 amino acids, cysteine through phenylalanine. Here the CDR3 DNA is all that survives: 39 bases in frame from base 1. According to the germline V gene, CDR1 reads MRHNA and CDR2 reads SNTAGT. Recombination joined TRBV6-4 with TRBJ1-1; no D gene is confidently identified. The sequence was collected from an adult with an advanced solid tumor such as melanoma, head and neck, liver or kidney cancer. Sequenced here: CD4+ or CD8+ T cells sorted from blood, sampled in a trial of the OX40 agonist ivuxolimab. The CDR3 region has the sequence CASSPEMNTEAFF. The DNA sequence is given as TGTGCCAGCAGTCCAGAGATGAACACTGAAGCTTTCTTT.